This T cell receptor (beta chain) was captured by sequencing in a study of T cell changes during pregnancy in multiple sclerosis. Produced via immunoSEQ multiplex PCR; TCRdb's table is partial and in-frame only. Of tens of thousands of clones listed, more than 85% are singletons. The CDR3 spans 14 residues. Trimming removed 2 bases at V and 4 bases at J, with 11 bases between. Germline CDR1 and CDR2: KGHSY and FQNENV. The V and J genes are TRBV16 and TRBJ1-2, with a weak D call TRBD1 (5 bases). The clonotype was recovered from a female donor in good health, enrolled as a control in a pregnancy study. Specimen: CD4+ T cells from peripheral blood mononuclear cells, collected after pregnancy. The CDR3 here is CASSQQDSFYGYTF. The CDR3 region has the DNA TGTGCCAGCAGCCAACAAGACAGCTTCTATGGCTACACCTTC.